The 18 T cell receptor beta chains below were found in one sample sequenced in a study of blood T cells in healthy people across ages. Primed by a sample-barcoded 5' primer and a J-beta primer mix, a second PCR proceeded for roughly 6 to 12 cycles. TCRdb redid the calling of the 5' RACE reads with MiXCR, one entry per CDR3 protein. This sample has about 780,000 distinct CDR3 sequences, with around 62% found just once. The sequenced sample was blood. The receptors stem from a man in his thirties or forties in good health.

This clonotype was picked up a small number of times. CDR3 DNA sequence: TGTGCCAGCAGCTTAATGGGCAGGTCAGCAGATACGCAGTATTTT. Its translation is CASSLMGRSADTQYF. The chain employs TRBV7-2 and TRBJ2-3; no clear D. Per the germline V gene, CDR1 is SGHTA and CDR2 is FQGNSA. CDR3 size: 15 residues. V lost 2 bases and J 4 bases, leaving 13 bases between the germline ends.

The rearrangement links TRBV28 to TRBJ1-6, with 8 bases identical to TRBD1. The germline V gene has CDR1 MDHEN and CDR2 SYDVKM. The length of the CDR3 is 18 residues. Trimming took 3 bases from V and 0 from J; bases not matched to a gene: 7. The DNA for the CDR3 is TGTGCCAGCAGTTTGGGTCGGACAGGGAGCTCCTATAATTCACCCCTCCACTTT. Protein product: CASSLGRTGSSYNSPLHF.

The chain links TRBV20-1 to TRBJ2-1; no reliable D call. The V end was cut by 7 bases, the J end by 2 bases, with 9 bases between. Germline lookup yields CDR1 DFQATT and CDR2 SNEGSKA (reference sequence). The CDR3 has 12 residues. CDR3 nucleotide sequence: TGCAGTGTTTCCATGCCCTACAATGAGCAGTTCTTC. Encoded protein: CSVSMPYNEQFF.

The chain employs TRBV19 and TRBJ2-5; 9 bases fit TRBD2. The CDR3 is made up of 14 amino acids. With V trimmed by 8 bases and J by 0 bases, 4 bases remained unmatched. Per the germline V gene, CDR1 is LNHDA and CDR2 is SQIVND (reference sequence). This chain's CDR3 is CASAAGGYQETQYF. The DNA of the CDR3 is TGTGCCAGTGCTGCGGGGGGGTACCAAGAGACCCAGTACTTC.

The CDR3 nucleotides read TGTGCCAGCAGTTTAACCTATACGCGAGGGGGGACCCAGTACTTC. Translated, it gives CASSLTYTRGGTQYF. The rearrangement joins TRBV12-3 or TRBV12-4 to TRBJ2-5; a possible D gene is TRBD1 (6 bases). The ends were cut back, 2 bases at V and 7 bases at J, with 17 bases in the middle. The CDR3 spans 15 residues.

The chain links TRBV12-3 or TRBV12-4 to TRBJ2-4; D perhaps matches TRBD2 (5 bases). The CDR3 contains 14 residues. V was clipped by 3 bases and J by 7 bases, with 13 bases between them. CDR3 loop: CASSFGTSGNIQYF. For the CDR3, the DNA is TGTGCCAGCAGTTTTGGCACTAGTGGGAACATTCAGTACTTC.

There are a few counts of this clonotype. V is TRBV9 and J is TRBJ2-1, with 9 bases matching TRBD1. Trimming removed 4 bases from V and 8 bases from J; junction bases left unmatched: 7. Germline V gene lookup returns CDR1 SGDLS and CDR2 YYNGEE. CDR3 length: 14 residues. The CDR3 DNA reads as TGTGCCAGCAGCCACGGACAGGGGCTGGATGAGCAGTTCTTC. Amino acid sequence: CASSHGQGLDEQFF.

V usage is TRBV20-1 and J usage is TRBJ1-1; no definite D call. There are 12 residues in the CDR3. The V end was cut by 6 bases, the J end by 0 bases, with 8 bases between. Germline-derived CDR1 and CDR2 are DFQATT and SNEGSKA (reference sequence). The CDR3 region is CSARILNTEAFF. The CDR3 region has the DNA TGCAGTGCCCGGATATTGAACACTGAAGCTTTCTTT.

The chain has TRBV9 and TRBJ2-1, with 7 nucleotides matching TRBD1. The CDR3 extends over 15 amino acids. The V gene's germline CDR1 is SGDLS and CDR2 YYNGEE. V shed 3 bases and J 1 base; nucleotides not matched to a gene: 4. CDR3 protein: CASSGQGLSYNEQFF. The CDR3 bases are TGTGCCAGCAGCGGACAGGGATTATCCTACAATGAGCAGTTCTTC.

The V gene is TRBV9, the J gene TRBJ2-1; 8 bases fit TRBD1. This CDR3 has 16 amino acids. The germline V gene has CDR1 SGDLS and CDR2 YYNGEE. After removal of 3 bases from V and 3 bases from J, the junction contained 8 bases not matched to a gene. CDR3 in DNA: TGTGCCAGCAGCGGCCCAACCGGGACAGGCTACAATGAGCAGTTCTTC. Encoded protein: CASSGPTGTGYNEQFF.

This clonotype was detected ten times or more. The V and J genes are TRBV20-1 and TRBJ2-3, with 8 bases that match TRBD2. V lost 5 bases and J lost 5; bases outside the gene matches: 12. Germline V gene sequence: CDR1 DFQATT, CDR2 SNEGSKA (reference sequence). The CDR3 is 15 residues long. CDR3 amino acids: CSAGGGTSGKDTQYF. For the CDR3, the DNA is TGCAGTGCTGGGGGGGGGACTAGTGGTAAAGATACGCAGTATTTT.

J is TRBJ2-5 and V is TRBV7-9, with D possibly being TRBD1 or TRBD2 (5 bases each). The J call is in doubt because the DNA end fits TRBJ2-7 better. The germline CDR1 and CDR2 sequences are SEHNR and FQNEAQ (reference sequence). The CDR3 spans 15 residues. CDR3 sequence (DNA): TGTGCCAGCAGTAGCCGGGACCTCGCACCCTACGAGCAGTACTTC. Protein: CASSSRDLAPYEQYF.

The V gene is TRBV29-1, the J gene TRBJ1-2; tentatively, D is TRBD1 (5 bases). V was pared by 2 bases and J by 1 base, with 14 bases between. The germline V gene has CDR1 SQVTM and CDR2 ANQGSEA. There are 15 residues in the CDR3. CDR3 sequence (DNA): TGCAGCGTTGAAAGTCGGGACCTACTTAACTATGGCTACACCTTC. Translation gives CSVESRDLLNYGYTF. Full variable domain (rest looked up from reference TRBV29-1 and TRBJ1-2): SAVISQKPSRDICQRGTSLTIQCQVDSQVTMMFWYRQQPGQSLTLIATANQGSEATYESGFVIDKFPISRPNLTFSTLTVSNMSPEDSSIYLCSVESRDLLNYGYTFGSGTRLTVV.

This chain connects TRBV7-2 to TRBJ2-5; D may be TRBD1 (5 bases). Looked up from germline, CDR1 is SGHTA and CDR2 is FQGNSA. The ends were cut back, 0 bases at V and 3 bases at J, with 11 bases in the middle. The length of the CDR3 is 15 residues. The CDR3 loop is CASSLAGLREETQYF. CDR3 nucleotide sequence: TGTGCCAGCAGCTTAGCGGGGCTTAGGGAAGAGACCCAGTACTTC.

This chain links TRBV7-9 with TRBJ2-1; TRBD1 is a possible D gene (6 bases). The germline V gene has CDR1 SEHNR and CDR2 FQNEAQ (reference sequence). Trimming pared 7 bases from V and 0 bases from J, leaving 19 bases between. The CDR3 is 17 amino acids. Here the CDR3 reads CASTPSRGHRSYNEQFF. The DNA of the CDR3 is TGTGCCAGCACCCCAAGTCGGGGACACCGCTCCTACAATGAGCAGTTCTTC.

The chain has TRBV6-1 and TRBJ2-1; no clear D. Germline CDR1 and CDR2: MNHNS and SASEGT. V shed 2 bases and J shed 6 bases, with 14 bases lying between them. This CDR3 region has 15 residues. CDR3 bases: TGTGCCAGCAGTGAAATGGTGGGGAAGAGCAATGAGCAGTTCTTC. Translating gives CASSEMVGKSNEQFF.

The chain couples TRBV6-2 or TRBV6-3 to TRBJ2-4, with TRBD1 as a possible D gene (6 bases). V was trimmed by 10 bases and J by 9 bases, leaving 13 bases between them. The CDR3 is 11 residues long. Germline CDR1 is MNHEY and CDR2 is SVGEGT. CDR3 residues: CATTQGGIQYF. CDR3 coding DNA: TGTGCCACTACACAGGGTGGCATTCAGTACTTC.

The chain has TRBV4-2 and TRBJ1-6; D might be TRBD1 (5 bases). The germline gives CDR1 LGHNA, CDR2 YNFKEQ. V lost 0 bases and J lost 10, with 13 bases in between. The CDR3 is 15 residues long. CDR3 bases: TGTGCCAGCAGCCAAGATCTGACAGTTCAGTCACCCCTCCACTTT. Translation: CASSQDLTVQSPLHF.